The present TCR beta chain was sequenced within a study of T-cell memory formation after mild COVID-19. Turning to the study itself: Largely, the TCR clusters proved donor specific.

For this clonotype: What it recognizes is unknown.

V dropped 6 bases and J dropped 0 bases, with 12 bases sitting between them. The germline V gene encodes CDR1 DFQATT and CDR2 SNEGSKA (reference sequence). The CDR3 contains 15 residues. MiXCR, applied by TCRdb to the 5' RACE reads, yields one record per CDR3 protein. Of hundreds of thousands of distinct CDR3 sequences listed, 7.5% to 9.5% are singletons. Study-wide results and caveats: A second wave expanding day 15 to 37 was CD4+-biased; contracting clones were balanced.

The TCR sequence derives from a man aged 18-30 years who had mild COVID-19 (a few samples of this study predate the infection). Cell type and time point are not known. Material: PBMCs or a T cell subset sorted from them (not recorded which). The gene calls are TRBV20-1 and TRBJ2-6, with D possibly called TRBD1 or TRBD2 (5 bases each). CDR3 DNA: TGCAGTGCCAGGGACGCGCCCTCTGGGGCCAACGTCCTGACTTTC. This encodes CSARDAPSGANVLTF.